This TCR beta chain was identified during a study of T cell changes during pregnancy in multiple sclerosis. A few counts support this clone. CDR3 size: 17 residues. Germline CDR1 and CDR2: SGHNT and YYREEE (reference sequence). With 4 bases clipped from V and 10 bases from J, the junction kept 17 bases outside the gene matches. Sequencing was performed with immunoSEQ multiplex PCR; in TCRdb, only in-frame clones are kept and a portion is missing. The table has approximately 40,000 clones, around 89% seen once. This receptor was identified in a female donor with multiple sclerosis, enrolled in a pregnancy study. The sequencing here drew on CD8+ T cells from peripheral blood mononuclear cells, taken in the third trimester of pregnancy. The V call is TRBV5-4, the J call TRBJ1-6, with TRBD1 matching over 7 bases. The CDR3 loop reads CASSPDRELTTRSPLHF. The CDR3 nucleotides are TGTGCCAGCAGCCCCGACAGGGAACTCACCACTAGATCACCCCTCCACTTT.